This T cell receptor (beta chain) was sequenced in a study of CD4 T cells in relation to SARS-CoV-2 and coronaviruses. Study-level findings and limits: Monoreactive clones expanded significantly more to SARS-CoV-2 than crossreactive clones did. No crossreactivity against non-spike viral proteins was tested here.

The CDR3 is 15 amino acids. Germline values: CDR1 MNHEY, CDR2 SVGEGT. V lost 2 bases, J lost 2 bases, and 12 bases lay in between. The repertoire was sequenced with immunoSEQ multiplex PCR; TCRdb's copy has only in-frame clones and lacks some. The sample yields about 43,000 clones, over 75% seen once. Notes on this clone: The antigen is unknown.

V is TRBV6-2 or TRBV6-3 and J is TRBJ1-2, with D maybe TRBD1 (5 bases). This clonotype was obtained from an adult with COVID-19. Sample: naive CD4+ T cells from PBMCs, cultured in vitro. Documented subset: naive CD4+ T cells isolated by negative enrichment. CDR3 loop: CASSYHGGLNYGYTF. The DNA of the CDR3 is TGTGCCAGCAGTTACCACGGGGGTTTAAACTATGGCTACACCTTC.